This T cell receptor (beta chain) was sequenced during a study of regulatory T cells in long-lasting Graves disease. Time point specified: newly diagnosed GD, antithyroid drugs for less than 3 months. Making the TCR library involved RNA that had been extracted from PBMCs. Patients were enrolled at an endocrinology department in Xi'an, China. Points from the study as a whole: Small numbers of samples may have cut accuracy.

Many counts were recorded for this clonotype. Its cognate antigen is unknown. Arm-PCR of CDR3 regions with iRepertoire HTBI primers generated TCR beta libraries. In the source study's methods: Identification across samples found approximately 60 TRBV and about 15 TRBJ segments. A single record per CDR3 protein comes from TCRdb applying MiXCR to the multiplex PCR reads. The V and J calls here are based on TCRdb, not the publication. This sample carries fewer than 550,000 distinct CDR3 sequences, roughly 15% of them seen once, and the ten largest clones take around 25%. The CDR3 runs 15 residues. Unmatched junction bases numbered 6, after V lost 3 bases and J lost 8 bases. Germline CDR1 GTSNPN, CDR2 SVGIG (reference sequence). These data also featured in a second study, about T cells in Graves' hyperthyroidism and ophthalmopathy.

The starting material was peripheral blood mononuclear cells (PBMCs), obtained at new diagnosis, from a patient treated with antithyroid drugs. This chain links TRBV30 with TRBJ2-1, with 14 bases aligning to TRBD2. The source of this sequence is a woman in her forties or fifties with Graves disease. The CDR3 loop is CAWRGLAGGVDEQFF. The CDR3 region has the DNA TGTGCCTGGAGAGGACTAGCGGGGGGCGTGGATGAGCAGTTCTTC.